These 30 T cell receptor beta chains came from one sample sequenced in a study of regulatory T cells in long-lasting Graves disease. Sequencing libraries for TCR beta were prepared with iRepertoire HTBI primers and Arm-PCR of CDR3 regions. One entry per CDR3 protein, called by TCRdb with MiXCR from the multiplex PCR reads. The sample gives about 320,000 distinct CDR3 sequences, about 20% of which show up once; more than 30% is in the top ten. Indicated time point: newly diagnosed GD, antithyroid drugs for less than 3 months. Preparation of the TCR library used RNA extracted from PBMCs. Sequenced material: peripheral blood mononuclear cells (PBMCs), taken at new diagnosis, from a patient treated with antithyroid drugs. These receptors all stem from a female donor with Graves disease.

This clonotype was found many times. The chain employs TRBV12-3 or TRBV12-4 and TRBJ2-3, with 10 bases matching TRBD2. The V segment lost 0 bases and the J segment 1 base; nucleotides outside the gene matches: 10. The CDR3 contains 19 residues. This CDR3 is CASSLAHSWGTSGTDTQYF. The CDR3 nucleotides read TGTGCCAGCAGTTTAGCCCATTCTTGGGGGACTAGCGGCACAGATACGCAGTATTTT.

This clonotype has more than one count but fewer than ten. At one of its ends the junction is not consistent with the germline gene, which may arise from a read error. The chain joins TRBV3-1 to TRBJ1-2, with D unresolved. The CDR3 loop spans 14 amino acids. Germline CDR1 and CDR2: LGHDT and YNNKEL (reference sequence). The CDR3 bases are TGTGCCAGCCGCCAAGAGGGCCTAAAGGGAGGCTACACCTTC. Its translation is CASRQEGLKGGYTF.

This clonotype has ten or more counts. The V gene is TRBV4-1, the J gene TRBJ1-1; the D is unclear. Looked up from germline, CDR1 is MGHRA and CDR2 is YSYEKL. This CDR3 contains 14 residues. Trimming shortened V by 5 bases and J by 3 bases, and 13 bases separated the two germline ends. In DNA form, the CDR3 reads TGCGCCAGCAGCTTCCAGGACCAGGACACTGAAGCTTTCTTT. Translation: CASSFQDQDTEAFF.

This clonotype came up many times. The rearrangement joins TRBV28 to TRBJ2-5; 8 bases are a match to TRBD2. Looked up from germline, CDR1 is MDHEN and CDR2 is SYDVKM. This CDR3 comprises 15 residues. Trimming at V came to 3 bases and at J to 7 bases, leaving 10 bases not matched to a gene. The CDR3 bases are TGTGCCAGCAGTTTCGCTAGCGGGCCCGCCGGGACCCAGTACTTC. Translated: CASSFASGPAGTQYF.

This clonotype was observed many times. The gene calls are TRBV7-2 and TRBJ2-2, with 10 bases that match TRBD1. The CDR3 is 15 amino acids. Germline V gene data show CDR1 as SGHTA and CDR2 as FQGNSA. V gave up 6 bases and J gave up 4 bases; unmatched junction bases: 5. The CDR3 DNA follows: TGTGCCAGCAGTACGGACAGGGGGGGCACCGGGGAGCTGTTTTTT. As protein: CASSTDRGGTGELFF.

This clonotype was found many times. The chain carries TRBV28 and TRBJ2-7; no firm D call. Trimming removed 5 bases from V and 3 bases from J, with 11 bases in between. The CDR3 is 13 residues long. Germline-derived CDR1 and CDR2 are MDHEN and SYDVKM. CDR3 sequence: CASSPGRRYEQYF. CDR3 DNA sequence: TGTGCCAGCAGTCCAGGACGGCGCTACGAGCAGTACTTC.

This clonotype was observed many times. This rearrangement joins TRBV30 to TRBJ2-2; 10 bases are shared with TRBD2. Germline CDR1 and CDR2: GTSNPN and SVGIG (reference sequence). This CDR3 is built from 17 residues. Trimming at V came to 0 bases and at J to 7 bases, leaving 11 bases not matched to a gene. In DNA form, the CDR3 reads TGTGCCTGGAGTGTAAATGGCCTAGCGGGAGACCACGGGGAGCTGTTTTTT. Protein sequence: CAWSVNGLAGDHGELFF.

This clonotype was found a few times. This chain connects TRBV13 to TRBJ2-5; TRBD2 is a possible D gene (6 bases). V lost 3 bases and J lost 3, with 14 bases in between. This CDR3 comprises 15 residues. Per germline, CDR1 PRHDT and CDR2 FYEKMQ (reference sequence). The CDR3 loop is CASSFRAGEEETQYF. CDR3 nucleotide sequence: TGTGCCAGCAGCTTTAGGGCTGGGGAGGAAGAGACCCAGTACTTC.

This clonotype was detected many times. The chain combines TRBV2 with TRBJ2-3, with D unclear. CDR3 length: 13 amino acids. Germline CDR1 reads SNHLY; CDR2 reads FYNNEI. With 7 bases removed from V and 5 bases from J, the gap between germline ends came to 13 bases. The CDR3 DNA follows: TGTGCCAGCACCGAGATCTTTCAAGATACGCAGTATTTT. Translation: CASTEIFQDTQYF.

This clonotype has at least ten counts. CDR3 amino acids: CSARNPMGGGNQPQHF. The CDR3 coding sequence is TGCAGTGCCAGAAATCCCATGGGAGGGGGCAATCAGCCCCAGCATTTT. The rearrangement joins TRBV20-1 to TRBJ1-5; D possibly corresponds to TRBD1 (5 bases). Trimming pared 6 bases from V and 2 bases from J, leaving 20 bases between. The CDR3 covers 16 residues. The germline gives CDR1 DFQATT, CDR2 SNEGSKA (reference sequence).

This clonotype was seen many times. The chain has TRBV24-1 and TRBJ2-5; 12 nucleotides line up with TRBD2. CDR3 length: 16 amino acids. Germline V lookup: CDR1 KGHDR, CDR2 SFDVKD. V shed 5 bases, J shed 1 base, and the junction held 4 bases outside the gene matches. The CDR3, as DNA: TGTGCCACCAGTGCCGTACTAGCGGGAGGCCAAGAGACCCAGTACTTC. Its translation: CATSAVLAGGQETQYF.

The J gene is TRBJ2-1, the V gene TRBV3-1; 7 bases fit TRBD2. Unmatched junction bases numbered 10, after V lost 0 bases and J lost 8 bases. The CDR3 consists of 16 residues. Germline CDR1 reads LGHDT; CDR2 reads YNNKEL (reference sequence). As DNA, the CDR3 is TGTGCCAGCAGCCAAGAGGCACTAGCGAAGAGGTATGAGCAGTTCTTC. Translated: CASSQEALAKRYEQFF.

This clonotype was recorded at least ten times. The chain couples TRBV27 to TRBJ2-7, with D unresolved. This CDR3 has 12 residues. Between the trimmed V and J ends, which lost 4 bases and 4 bases, there was a span of 8 bases. CDR1 and CDR2 (germline): MNHEY, SMNVEV (reference sequence). The CDR3 region has the DNA TGTGCCAGCAGTTCCCCTAGGTACGAGCAGTACTTC. Its protein is CASSSPRYEQYF.

This clonotype was detected ten times or more. The genes are TRBV3-1 and TRBJ2-1; 7 bases are shared with TRBD2. Germline V gene lookup returns CDR1 LGHDT and CDR2 YNNKEL (reference sequence). V shed 1 base, J shed 6 bases, and the junction held 15 bases outside the gene matches. The CDR3 contains 18 residues. CDR3 sequence reads: CASSQGGGEAQLSNEQFF. The CDR3 DNA reads as TGTGCCAGCAGCCAAGGTGGGGGGGAGGCCCAGCTAAGCAATGAGCAGTTCTTC.

Remarks on this clonotype: A much more abundant neighbour one base away suggests this may be a read error. The chain joins TRBV4-1 to TRBJ2-7; D unresolved. The CDR3 covers 12 residues. Germline lookup yields CDR1 MGHRA and CDR2 YSYEKL. CDR3 nucleotides: TGCGCCAACAGCCAAGATTATGACGAGCAGTACTTC. Its protein product is CANSQDYDEQYF.

About this clonotype: The junction departs from germline at one end; a sequencing error may be responsible. The V gene is TRBV7-7, the J gene TRBJ1-3; D unresolved. Germline V gives CDR1 SSHAT, CDR2 FNYEAQ (reference sequence). This CDR3 has 14 amino acids. CDR3 bases: TGTGCTAGCAGCTTAGGAGCGGGAGCGAACACCATATATTTT. It yields the protein CASSLGAGANTIYF. Variable domain in full (rest from reference TRBV7-7 and TRBJ1-3): GAGVSQSPRYKVTKRGQDVTLRCDPISSHATLYWYQQALGQGPEFLTYFNYEAQPDKSGLPSDRFSAERPEGSISTLTIQRTEQRDSAMYRCASSLGAGANTIYFGEGSWLTVV.

This clonotype was counted ten times or more. The gene calls are TRBV11-2 and TRBJ1-1; D possibly corresponds to TRBD1 (6 bases). Germline values: CDR1 SGHAT, CDR2 FQNNGV. The CDR3 spans 13 residues. V gave up 5 bases and J gave up 4 bases, with 11 bases separating them. The CDR3 DNA reads TGTGCCAGCAGCCTGGGGGCGGGCACTGAAGCTTTCTTT. This encodes CASSLGAGTEAFF. Based on the CDR3 plus reference TRBV11-2 and TRBJ1-1, the full variable domain is EAGVAQSPRYKIIEKRQSVAFWCNPISGHATLYWYQQILGQGPKLLIQFQNNGVVDDSQLPKDRFSAERLKGVDSTLKIQPAKLEDSAVYLCASSLGAGTEAFFGQGTRLTVV.

This clonotype was counted a single time. J is TRBJ2-4 and V is TRBV2; 14 nucleotides agree with TRBD2. V trimming: 5 bases; J trimming: 5 bases; junction bases outside the gene matches: 8. CDR1 and CDR2 (germline): SNHLY, FYNNEI. This CDR3 is built from 17 residues. The DNA of the CDR3 is TGTGCCAGCAGTCCCCGACTAGCGGGAGGGAGCGAAAACATTCAGTACTTC. It is translated as CASSPRLAGGSENIQYF.

The sample holds many counts of this clonotype. The chain has TRBV18 and TRBJ2-5, with a tentative D call TRBD1 (6 bases). The CDR3 is 16 residues long. The V and J ends lost 2 bases and 0 bases respectively, with 13 bases between them. Germline values: CDR1 KGHSH, CDR2 LQKENI. This CDR3 reads CASSPYYGQNQETQYF. DNA of the CDR3: TGTGCCAGCTCACCATATTATGGACAGAACCAAGAGACCCAGTACTTC.

This clonotype was observed at least ten times. The V gene is TRBV11-2, the J gene TRBJ1-4; D might be TRBD1 (5 bases). The germline V gene has CDR1 SGHAT and CDR2 FQNNGV. The V end was cut by 0 bases, the J end by 7 bases, with 15 bases between. The CDR3 spans 16 residues. The CDR3 nucleotides read TGTGCCAGCAGCTTAGAAAGGCAGGGAGGAGGTGAAAAACTGTTTTTT. Protein product: CASSLERQGGGEKLFF.

This clonotype appeared many times. The rearrangement uses TRBV6-5 and TRBJ2-2; TRBD2 aligns across 12 bases. The CDR3 covers 16 residues. The germline V gene has CDR1 MNHEY and CDR2 SVGAGI. V shed 2 bases, J shed 5 bases, and the junction held 3 bases outside the gene matches. The CDR3 DNA follows: TGTGCCAGCAGTTACGCAGGACTAGCGGGGACCGGGGAGCTGTTTTTT. Protein: CASSYAGLAGTGELFF.

In its sample, this clonotype was seen many times. The chain couples TRBV18 to TRBJ2-3; the D gene is possibly TRBD2 (6 bases). Germline V gene sequence: CDR1 KGHSH, CDR2 LQKENI. V was cut by 5 bases and J by 5 bases, with 11 bases left in between. This CDR3 contains 13 residues. CDR3 protein: CASSAASVDTQYF. CDR3 nucleotides: TGTGCCAGCTCAGCCGCTAGCGTAGATACGCAGTATTTT.

The chain uses TRBV5-6 and TRBJ2-5, with 7 bases fitting TRBD2. Trimming cost V 2 bases and J 5 bases; bases outside gene matches: 9. This CDR3 spans 15 amino acids. In germline, CDR1 is SGHDT, CDR2 YYEEEE. The DNA for the CDR3 is TGTGCCAGCAGCTTTCCGCGGGAGCCCCGGGAGACCCAGTACTTC. This translates into CASSFPREPRETQYF.

Comment on this clonotype: Being one base from a much bigger clone, this may be a read error. The CDR3 coding sequence is TGTGCCAGCAGTGTAGGTGGGGGAAAGCAGCCCCAGCATTTT. Translating it yields CASSVGGGKQPQHF. The chain has TRBV13 and TRBJ1-5; perhaps TRBD1 as D (5 bases). The CDR3 runs to 14 residues. V shed 6 bases and J shed 7 bases, with 16 bases lying between them. Germline V gives CDR1 PRHDT, CDR2 FYEKMQ (reference sequence).

As regards this clonotype: Given a much more abundant clone one base away, this may be a read error. V gene TRBV20-1 combines with J gene TRBJ2-7; 16 nucleotides agree with TRBD2. Germline V gene sequence: CDR1 DFQATT, CDR2 SNEGSKA (reference sequence). The CDR3 consists of 17 residues. The junction had 11 bases not matched to a gene; V was cut back by 1 base and J by 8 bases. This CDR3 is CSARGGGTSGGGVKQYF. CDR3 in DNA: TGCAGTGCTAGAGGCGGCGGGACTAGCGGGGGGGGCGTAAAGCAGTACTTC.

This chain joins TRBV20-1 and TRBJ2-5; 7 bases match TRBD1. This CDR3 comprises 12 residues. Germline CDR1 reads DFQATT; CDR2 reads SNEGSKA (reference sequence). CDR3 region: CSVTTGVNEQYF. The CDR3 DNA is TGCAGCGTTACAACAGGGGTCAATGAGCAGTACTTC.

This clonotype has just one count. The rearrangement joins TRBV9 to TRBJ2-5, with TRBD2 identical over 7 bases. The germline V gene has CDR1 SGDLS and CDR2 YYNGEE. This CDR3 has 15 residues. J was trimmed by 3 bases and V by 0 bases; bases with no gene match: 5. The CDR3 is CASSVAGSGEETQYF. In DNA form, the CDR3 reads TGTGCCAGCAGCGTAGCCGGGAGCGGGGAAGAGACCCAGTACTTC.

V is TRBV18 and J is TRBJ2-3; TRBD1 agrees at 8 bases. In germline, CDR1 is KGHSH, CDR2 LQKENI. The CDR3 consists of 13 residues. V gave up 4 bases and J gave up 5 bases; unmatched junction bases: 2. The CDR3 region is CASSRGQEDTQYF. CDR3 in DNA: TGTGCCAGCTCACGGGGACAGGAAGATACGCAGTATTTT.

As regards this clonotype: A much larger clone lies one base from this, so it may be a read error. The gene calls are TRBV10-3 and TRBJ2-2; 9 bases are a match to TRBD2. Germline CDR1 reads ENHRY; CDR2 reads SYGVKD. This CDR3 comprises 15 residues. The V and J ends lost 4 bases and 7 bases, in that order; junction bases with no gene match: 7. The CDR3 DNA follows: TGTGCCATCAGTGTAAAAGCGGGAGGTGTCGGGGAGCTGTTTTTT. Its protein product is CAISVKAGGVGELFF.

The chain couples TRBV10-3 to TRBJ2-5; 8 bases are a match to TRBD2. J lost 9 bases, V lost 3 bases, and 12 bases had no gene match. The CDR3 sequence is 15 residues long. Germline V gene lookup returns CDR1 ENHRY and CDR2 SYGVKD. The CDR3 is CAISDGLAGLGAQYF. The CDR3 coding sequence is TGTGCCATCAGTGACGGGCTAGCGGGCCTAGGGGCCCAGTACTTC.